Presented here are 24 T cell receptor beta chains from one specimen sequenced in a study of blood T cell repertoires in COVID-19. Libraries were prepared by immunoSEQ multiplex PCR; TCRdb keeps only in-frame clonotypes and omits some of them. The table lists fewer than 250,000 clones, roughly four fifths of them singletons. Input material: peripheral blood. These receptors all stem from a man over 45 with acute or convalescent COVID-19.

The rearrangement joins TRBV27 to TRBJ1-5; 8 nucleotides align to TRBD1. V trimming: 7 bases; J trimming: 0 bases; junction bases outside the gene matches: 2. CDR3 size: 14 residues. Germline CDR1 reads MNHEY; CDR2 reads SMNVEV (reference sequence). As DNA, the CDR3 is TGTGCCAGCAACGACAGGGGTAGCAATCAGCCCCAGCATTTT. Residues: CASNDRGSNQPQHF.

The rearrangement links TRBV4-1 to TRBJ1-1; D is perhaps TRBD1 (6 bases). The CDR3 is 14 amino acids. Trimming left V 4 bases short and J 3 bases short, with 12 bases between. From germline, CDR1 is MGHRA and CDR2 YSYEKL. CDR3 DNA: TGCGCCAGCAGCCGCAACAGGGATCACACTGAAGCTTTCTTT. This translates into CASSRNRDHTEAFF.

J is TRBJ2-1 and V is TRBV19; D possibly corresponds to TRBD2 (6 bases). The V gene lost 4 bases and the J gene lost 6 bases, with 16 bases spanning the gap. CDR1 LNHDA and CDR2 SQIVND come from the germline V gene (reference sequence). The CDR3 is 15 residues long. In DNA form, the CDR3 reads TGTGCCAGTAGTACCGGGACTCGTCCCGGCAATGAGCAGTTCTTC. It codes for CASSTGTRPGNEQFF.

CDR3 in amino acids: CAWAPDNQETQYF. The CDR3 DNA is TGTGCCTGGGCGCCCGACAACCAAGAGACCCAGTACTTC. The rearrangement links TRBV30 to TRBJ2-5, with no clear D. The CDR3 length is 13 residues. Germline V lookup: CDR1 GTSNPN, CDR2 SVGIG (reference sequence). V lost 5 bases, J lost 0 bases, and 10 bases lay in between.

The chain is built from TRBV7-2 and TRBJ2-1; D not certain. This CDR3 has 11 amino acids. Germline V lookup: CDR1 SGHTA, CDR2 FQGNSA. V lost 2 bases, J lost 7 bases, and 3 bases lay in between. The CDR3 loop reads CASSLRNEQFF. CDR3 sequence (DNA): TGTGCCAGCAGCTTACGGAATGAGCAGTTCTTC.

The gene calls are TRBV27 and TRBJ2-1; D may match TRBD1 or TRBD2 (9 bases each). V gave up 6 bases and J gave up 4 bases, with 28 bases separating them. Germline V gene data show CDR1 as MNHEY and CDR2 as SMNVEV (reference sequence). The CDR3 runs 19 residues. DNA of the CDR3: TGTGCCAGCAGCACGGACAGGGGCAGGACTAGCGTCGTTTACAATGAGCAGTTCTTC. Translating it yields CASSTDRGRTSVVYNEQFF.

The chain has TRBV4-2 and TRBJ1-3; no clear D gene. The CDR3 is made up of 15 amino acids. Germline V gene lookup returns CDR1 LGHNA and CDR2 YNFKEQ. V gave up 3 bases and J gave up 0 bases, with 9 bases separating them. This CDR3 is CASSQAGISGNTIYF. The CDR3 region has the DNA TGTGCCAGCAGCCAGGCGGGAATCTCTGGAAACACCATATATTTT.

The rearrangement joins TRBV14 to TRBJ2-6; TRBD1 matches at 7 bases. V dropped 5 bases and J dropped 7; count of bases not matched to a gene: 11. This CDR3 contains 16 residues. CDR1 SGHDN and CDR2 FVKESK come from the germline V gene. The CDR3 here is CASSRGQSLGANVLTF. In DNA form, the CDR3 reads TGTGCCAGCAGCAGGGGGCAATCTCTGGGAGCCAACGTCCTGACTTTC. The full variable domain, with the rest looked up from reference TRBV14 and TRBJ2-6, is EAGVTQFPSHSVIEKGQTVTLRCDPISGHDNLYWYRRVMGKEIKFLLHFVKESKQDESGMPNNRFLAERTGGTYSTLKVQPAELEDSGVYFCASSRGQSLGANVLTFGAGSRLTVL.

The CDR3 nucleotides read TGTGCCAGCAGTCCCCGACAGGGGGCGAGGGGAAACACCATATATTTT. It encodes CASSPRQGARGNTIYF. The chain links TRBV25-1 to TRBJ1-3; 10 bases match TRBD1. This CDR3 is 16 amino acids long. The ends lost 5 bases at V and 4 bases at J; junction bases unmatched: 8. The germline CDR1 and CDR2 sequences are MGHDK and SYGVNS.

This chain uses TRBV7-9 with TRBJ2-1, with 7 bases that match TRBD2. This CDR3 has 12 amino acids. Germline V gene sequence: CDR1 SEHNR, CDR2 FQNEAQ (reference sequence). V lost 5 bases and J lost 6; bases outside the gene matches: 1. The CDR3 region is CASSPGGNEQFF. The DNA of the CDR3 is TGTGCCAGCAGCCCGGGGGGCAATGAGCAGTTCTTC.

The V gene is TRBV3-1 (or the pseudogene TRBV3-2), the J gene TRBJ1-1; D gene unclear. Germline V gene data show CDR1 as LGHDT and CDR2 as YNNKEL (reference sequence). The CDR3 runs to 15 residues. The V end lost 0 bases, the J end lost 8 bases, and 16 bases lay between the germline ends. Here the CDR3 DNA reads TGTGCCAGCAGCCAAGAAGGCTCAGGCGGGAGCGAAGCTTTCTTT. This codes for CASSQEGSGGSEAFF.

This clone was counted once. This chain joins TRBV6-1 and TRBJ2-1; D is uncertain. Trimming shortened V by 4 bases and J by 7 bases, and 14 bases separated the two germline ends. Germline CDR1 and CDR2: MNHNS and SASEGT. The CDR3 totals 14 residues. This CDR3 reads CASSVAVPGNEQFF. The CDR3 region has the DNA TGTGCCAGCAGTGTAGCCGTCCCCGGGAATGAGCAGTTCTTC.

There are a few counts of this clone. The gene calls are TRBV14 and TRBJ2-5, with D maybe TRBD1 (5 bases). Germline CDR1 is SGHDN and CDR2 is FVKESK. The CDR3 covers 16 residues. V lost 0 bases and J lost 4, with 15 bases in between. The CDR3 protein is CASSQDPPRVTETQYF. The DNA of the CDR3 is TGTGCCAGCAGCCAAGATCCGCCCAGGGTTACAGAGACCCAGTACTTC. Full variable domain (remainder filled in from reference TRBV14 and TRBJ2-5): EAGVTQFPSHSVIEKGQTVTLRCDPISGHDNLYWYRRVMGKEIKFLLHFVKESKQDESGMPNNRFLAERTGGTYSTLKVQPAELEDSGVYFCASSQDPPRVTETQYFGPGTRLLVL.

This clone has a handful of counts. The V call is TRBV5-6, the J call TRBJ1-6; TRBD1 matches at 10 bases. Germline trimming cut 4 bases from V and 10 bases from J; bases unmatched to any gene: 8. The CDR3 has 15 amino acids. CDR1 is SGHDT, CDR2 YYEEEE, per germline. CDR3 DNA: TGTGCCAGCAGCCCTGACAGGGGGCAGGTATCACCCCTCCACTTT. Protein sequence: CASSPDRGQVSPLHF.

The chain is built from TRBV7-8 and TRBJ2-5, with D unresolved. Germline CDR1 reads SGHVS; CDR2 reads FQNEAQ. V was shortened by 0 bases and J by 4 bases, with 3 bases between the two germline ends. This CDR3 spans 12 amino acids. The CDR3 nucleotides are TGTGCCAGCAGCTTAGCTCGAGAGACCCAGTACTTC. Its translation is CASSLARETQYF.

The chain carries TRBV6-5 and TRBJ1-2; 7 positions agree with TRBD1. This CDR3 is 14 amino acids long. Germline V lookup: CDR1 MNHEY, CDR2 SVGAGI. After removal of 8 bases from V and 7 bases from J, the junction contained 13 bases not matched to a gene. The CDR3 region is CASGRTGALAGYTF. Here the CDR3 DNA reads TGTGCCAGCGGAAGAACAGGGGCCCTGGCTGGCTACACCTTC.

The chain recombines TRBV5-6 with TRBJ2-7, with D possibly matching TRBD1 (5 bases). Trimming took off 3 bases at V and 7 bases at J, with 8 bases between the two ends. The CDR3 length is 11 residues. Germline lookup yields CDR1 SGHDT and CDR2 YYEEEE. The CDR3 region is CASSSWTEQYF. In DNA form, the CDR3 reads TGTGCCAGCAGCTCATGGACAGAGCAGTACTTC.

This clone showed up just once. The V and J genes are TRBV7-9 and TRBJ2-7; 9 bases are a match to TRBD1. Germline assignment: CDR1 SEHNR and CDR2 FQNEAQ (reference sequence). With V trimmed by 4 bases and J by 2 bases, 6 bases remained unmatched. This CDR3 is 15 amino acids long. For the CDR3, the DNA is TGTGCCAGCAGCTCGACAGGGGGGATTACCTACGAGCAGTACTTC. Translated, it gives CASSSTGGITYEQYF.

This sequence joins TRBV9 and TRBJ1-2, with 8 bases lining up with TRBD1. CDR1 SGDLS and CDR2 YYNGEE come from the germline V gene. This CDR3 contains 16 residues. Unmatched junction bases numbered 12, after V lost 6 bases and J lost 2 bases. As DNA, the CDR3 is TGTGCCAGCAAGGCGACAGGGGAGGGTGGAAACTATGGCTACACCTTC. Translated: CASKATGEGGNYGYTF.

This chain uses TRBV2 with TRBJ2-1; 7 bases map to TRBD1. The CDR3 extends over 14 amino acids. The J segment lost 4 bases and the V segment lost 4 bases, leaving 4 bases of the junction unmatched. Germline assignment: CDR1 SNHLY and CDR2 FYNNEI. Here the CDR3 DNA reads TGTGCCAGCAGTGGGGACAGTAGATACAATGAGCAGTTCTTC. It is translated as CASSGDSRYNEQFF.

The chain uses TRBV11-2 and TRBJ2-1; D remains ambiguous. Trimming took off 5 bases at V and 9 bases at J, with 14 bases between the two ends. Germline CDR1 is SGHAT and CDR2 is FQNNGV. This CDR3 has 13 amino acids. The chain's CDR3 is CASSPVAVGEQFF. In DNA, the CDR3 is TGTGCCAGCAGCCCCGTTGCGGTGGGTGAGCAGTTCTTC. Full variable domain (outside the CDR3, taken from reference TRBV11-2 and TRBJ2-1): EAGVAQSPRYKIIEKRQSVAFWCNPISGHATLYWYQQILGQGPKLLIQFQNNGVVDDSQLPKDRFSAERLKGVDSTLKIQPAKLEDSAVYLCASSPVAVGEQFFGPGTRLTVL.

As DNA, the CDR3 is TGTGCCAGCAGCCCGAGGTTGAGACTCGAGCAGTACTTC. It codes for CASSPRLRLEQYF. The chain has TRBV11-2 and TRBJ2-7; D remains ambiguous. CDR1 is SGHAT, CDR2 FQNNGV, per germline. The CDR3 runs to 13 residues. Trimming left V 5 bases short and J 6 bases short, with 14 bases between. The variable domain in full, completed from reference TRBV11-2 and TRBJ2-7, reads EAGVAQSPRYKIIEKRQSVAFWCNPISGHATLYWYQQILGQGPKLLIQFQNNGVVDDSQLPKDRFSAERLKGVDSTLKIQPAKLEDSAVYLCASSPRLRLEQYFGPGTRLTVT.

The rearrangement links TRBV27 to TRBJ2-1; TRBD2 aligns across 7 bases. The junction had 5 bases not matched to a gene; V was cut back by 3 bases and J by 6 bases. The CDR3 contains 14 residues. Germline CDR1 and CDR2: MNHEY and SMNVEV (reference sequence). The CDR3 is CASSLGGSANEQFF. In DNA, the CDR3 is TGTGCCAGCAGTTTGGGCGGGAGCGCCAATGAGCAGTTCTTC.

The chain links TRBV7-2 to TRBJ2-7; D is unresolved. The germline gives CDR1 SGHTA, CDR2 FQGNSA. The V gene lost 1 base and the J gene lost 0 bases, with 13 bases spanning the gap. This CDR3 region has 16 residues. CDR3 sequence reads: CASSLDVARSSYEQYF. CDR3 nucleotide sequence: TGTGCCAGCAGCTTAGACGTGGCTCGAAGCTCCTACGAGCAGTACTTC. Combining the CDR3 with reference TRBV7-2 and TRBJ2-7 gives the whole variable domain GAGVSQSPSNKVTEKGKDVELRCDPISGHTALYWYRQSLGQGLEFLIYFQGNSAPDKSGLPSDRFSAERTGGSVSTLTIQRTQQEDSAVYLCASSLDVARSSYEQYFGPGTRLTVT.